This T cell receptor beta chain was identified in a study of human T cells and chemical hapten exposure. TCRdb reprocessed the RACE reads via MiXCR and lists one record per CDR3 protein. In the table there are fewer than 100,000 distinct CDR3 sequences, roughly 12% of which are singletons. Noted time point: patch test 1, 2 weeks after DPC sensitization. As for treatment: therapeutic diphenylcyclopropenone sensitization with weekly scalp DPC. The trim removed 4 bases at V and 7 bases at J, leaving 10 bases unmatched. Germline CDR1 and CDR2: SGHDN and FVKESK. This CDR3 spans 17 amino acids. The TCR was taken from a middle-aged woman with alopecia areata. Some clones in this sample may be carry-over from other donors' samples. This chain joins TRBV14 and TRBJ2-1; 13 bases agree with TRBD2. Sequenced material: whole blood, taken in connection with sensitization to the hapten diphenylcyclopropenone (DPC). CDR3 sequence reads: CASSPTQLAGGGNEQFF. CDR3 coding DNA: TGTGCCAGCAGCCCTACCCAACTAGCGGGAGGGGGGAATGAGCAGTTCTTC.